What follows is one T cell receptor (beta chain) and its context. Antigen unknown. In the authors' methods: Per-library CDR3 reads ranged about 2 to 4 million; clonotypes, ~90,000 to ~550,000. In TCRdb, the 5' RACE reads were re-called with MiXCR into one record per CDR3 protein. These V and J calls are TCRdb output, not the study's own analysis. This sample has roughly 380,000 distinct CDR3 sequences; roughly 30% occur once, and the top ten carry about 6.1%. The data were taken from a study of identical twins' blood T cells. General study points: Environmental influences on twin similarity could not be excluded.

All three twin pairs grew up together with likely shared infections and vaccines. V was clipped by 6 bases and J by 2 bases, with 16 bases between them. Germline V gene data show CDR1 as SQVTM and CDR2 as ANQGSEA. This CDR3 has 14 residues. The chain is built from TRBV29-1 and TRBJ1-1; TRBD1 is a possible D gene (5 bases). The source of this sequence is a woman between 18 and 50 years old in good health. Material for sequencing was PBMCs. The CDR3 sequence is CSVHQGIINTEAFF. CDR3 in DNA: TGCAGCGTGCATCAGGGAATCATTAACACTGAAGCTTTCTTT.